This T cell receptor (beta chain) was captured in a study of liver allograft versus peripheral blood T cells. The wider study: Graft-liver T cell receptor repertoires were compared against recipient peripheral blood repertoires.

In its sample, this clonotype was seen a few times. The antigen remains undetermined. Between the trimmed V and J ends, which lost 4 bases and 3 bases, there was a span of 9 bases. Germline V gene sequence: CDR1 SGHDN, CDR2 FVKESK. The CDR3 is 13 amino acids. Study findings and constraints: Liver allograft and peripheral blood T cell receptor repertoires reportedly differed.

TCRdb analysed the reads with MiXCR anew, one entry per CDR3 protein. This sample has some 15,000 distinct CDR3 sequences; about 26% occur once, and the top ten carry roughly 2.4%. This receptor was taken from a human patient who had a liver transplant. The T cells may partly be graft donor cells. The rearrangement uses TRBV14 and TRBJ1-1; D remains ambiguous. CDR3 sequence (DNA): TGTGCCAGCAGCCCGCATGGCGACACTGAAGCTTTCTTT. This gives the protein CASSPHGDTEAFF.